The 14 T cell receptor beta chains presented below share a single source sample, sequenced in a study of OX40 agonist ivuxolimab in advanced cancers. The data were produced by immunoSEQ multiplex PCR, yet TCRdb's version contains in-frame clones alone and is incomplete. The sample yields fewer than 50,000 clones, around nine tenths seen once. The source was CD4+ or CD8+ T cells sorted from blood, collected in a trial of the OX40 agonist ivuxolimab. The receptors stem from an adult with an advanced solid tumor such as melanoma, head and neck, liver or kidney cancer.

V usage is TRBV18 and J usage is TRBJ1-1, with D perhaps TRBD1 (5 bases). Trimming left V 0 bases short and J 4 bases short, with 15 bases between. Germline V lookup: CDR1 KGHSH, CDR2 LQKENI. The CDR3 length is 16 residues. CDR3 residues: CASSPPRVRGRTEAFF. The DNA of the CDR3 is TGTGCCAGCTCACCACCGAGGGTTAGGGGACGCACTGAAGCTTTCTTT.

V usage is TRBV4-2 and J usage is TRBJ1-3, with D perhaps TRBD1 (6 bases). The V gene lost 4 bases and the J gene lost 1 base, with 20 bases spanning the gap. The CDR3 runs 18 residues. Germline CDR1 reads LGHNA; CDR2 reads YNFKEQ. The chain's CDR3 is CASSPWGLADSSGNTIYF. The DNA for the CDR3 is TGTGCCAGCAGCCCTTGGGGGCTGGCCGACTCTTCTGGAAACACCATATATTTT.

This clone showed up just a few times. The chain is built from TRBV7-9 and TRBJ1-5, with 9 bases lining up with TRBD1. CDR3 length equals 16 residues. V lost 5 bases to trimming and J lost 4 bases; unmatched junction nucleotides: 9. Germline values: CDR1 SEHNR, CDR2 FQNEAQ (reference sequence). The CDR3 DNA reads TGTGCCAGCAGCGAAGGGACAGGGTCCGGTAATCAGCCCCAGCATTTT. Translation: CASSEGTGSGNQPQHF.

CDR3 coding DNA: TGTGCCAGCAGACCGCGGACAGGGGGAATCTACGAGCAGTACTTC. This codes for CASRPRTGGIYEQYF. The V call is TRBV6-5, the J call TRBJ2-7, with 10 bases that match TRBD1. Germline CDR1 is MNHEY and CDR2 is SVGAGI. The length of the CDR3 is 15 residues. V gave up 6 bases and J gave up 3 bases; unmatched junction bases: 8.

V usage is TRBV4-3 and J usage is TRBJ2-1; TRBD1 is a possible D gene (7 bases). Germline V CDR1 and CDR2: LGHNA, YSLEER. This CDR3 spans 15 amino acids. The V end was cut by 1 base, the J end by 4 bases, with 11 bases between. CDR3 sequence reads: CASSQVRDRYNEQFF. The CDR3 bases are TGCGCCAGCAGCCAAGTGCGGGACAGATACAATGAGCAGTTCTTC.

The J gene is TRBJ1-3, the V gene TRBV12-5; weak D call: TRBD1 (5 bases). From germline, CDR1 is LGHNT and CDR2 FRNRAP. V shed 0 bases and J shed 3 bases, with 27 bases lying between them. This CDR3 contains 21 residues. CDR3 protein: CASGLVLGMDQTGGSGNTIYF. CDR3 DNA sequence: TGTGCTAGTGGTTTGGTATTAGGGATGGATCAAACAGGAGGTAGTGGAAACACCATATATTTT.

The CDR3 coding sequence is TGTGCCAGTAGTACCTCAGCGATCAATGAGCAGTTCTTC. Its protein is CASSTSAINEQFF. The chain combines TRBV19 with TRBJ2-1, with no clear D. The CDR3 is 13 residues long. Trimming removed 4 bases from V and 6 bases from J, with 10 bases in between. Germline V gene lookup returns CDR1 LNHDA and CDR2 SQIVND (reference sequence).

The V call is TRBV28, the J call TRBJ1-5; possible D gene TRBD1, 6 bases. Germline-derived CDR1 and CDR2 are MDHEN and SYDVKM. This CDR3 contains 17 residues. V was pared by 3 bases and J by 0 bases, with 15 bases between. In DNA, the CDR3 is TGTGCCAGCAGTTTCCCGACAGGTGGCGGTAGCAATCAGCCCCAGCATTTT. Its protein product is CASSFPTGGGSNQPQHF.

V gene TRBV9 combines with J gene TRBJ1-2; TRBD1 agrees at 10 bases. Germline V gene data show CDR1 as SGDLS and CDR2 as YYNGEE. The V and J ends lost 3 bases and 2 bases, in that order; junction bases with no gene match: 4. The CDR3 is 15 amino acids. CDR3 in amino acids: CASSDRTGGNYGYTF. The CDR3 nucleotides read TGTGCCAGCAGCGACCGGACAGGGGGAAACTATGGCTACACCTTC.

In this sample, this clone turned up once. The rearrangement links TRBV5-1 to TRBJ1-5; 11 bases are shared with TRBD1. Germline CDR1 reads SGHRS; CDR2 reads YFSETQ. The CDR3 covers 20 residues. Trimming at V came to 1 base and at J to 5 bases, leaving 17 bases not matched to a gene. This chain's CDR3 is CASSLTPINPGQGGDQPQHF. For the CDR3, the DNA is TGCGCCAGCAGCTTGACTCCAATTAACCCGGGACAGGGGGGTGATCAGCCCCAGCATTTT. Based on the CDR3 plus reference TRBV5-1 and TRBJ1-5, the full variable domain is KAGVTQTPRYLIKTRGQQVTLSCSPISGHRSVSWYQQTPGQGLQFLFEYFSETQRNKGNFPGRFSGRQFSNSRSEMNVSTLELGDSALYLCASSLTPINPGQGGDQPQHFGDGTRLSIL.

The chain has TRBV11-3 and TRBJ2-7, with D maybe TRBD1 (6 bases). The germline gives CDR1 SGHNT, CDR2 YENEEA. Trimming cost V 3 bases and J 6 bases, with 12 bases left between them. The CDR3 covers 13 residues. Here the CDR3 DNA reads TGTGCCAGCAGCTTGAAAGAGGGGGTCGAGCAGTACTTC. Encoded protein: CASSLKEGVEQYF.

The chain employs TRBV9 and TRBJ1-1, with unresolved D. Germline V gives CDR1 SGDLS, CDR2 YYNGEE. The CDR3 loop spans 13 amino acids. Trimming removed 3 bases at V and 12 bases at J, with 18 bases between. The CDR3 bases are TGTGCCAGCAGCGGCCCCAATGCTTTGAGTACTTTCTTT. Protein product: CASSGPNALSTFF.

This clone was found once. CDR3 sequence: CASSVQLFAGEKEDLERYNEQFF. The CDR3 region has the DNA TGTGCCAGCAGCGTCCAGCTATTTGCGGGAGAGAAAGAAGACCTCGAACGCTACAATGAGCAGTTCTTC. The chain is built from TRBV9 and TRBJ2-1, with TRBD2 identical over 7 bases. CDR1 is SGDLS, CDR2 YYNGEE, per germline. The V segment lost 2 bases and the J segment 3 bases; nucleotides outside the gene matches: 29. The CDR3 length is 23 residues.

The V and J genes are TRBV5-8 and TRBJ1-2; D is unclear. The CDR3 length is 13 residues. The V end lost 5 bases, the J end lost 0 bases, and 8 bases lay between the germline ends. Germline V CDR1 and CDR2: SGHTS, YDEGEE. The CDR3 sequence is CASRRTTNYGYTF. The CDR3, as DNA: TGTGCCAGCAGACGGACCACTAACTATGGCTACACCTTC.